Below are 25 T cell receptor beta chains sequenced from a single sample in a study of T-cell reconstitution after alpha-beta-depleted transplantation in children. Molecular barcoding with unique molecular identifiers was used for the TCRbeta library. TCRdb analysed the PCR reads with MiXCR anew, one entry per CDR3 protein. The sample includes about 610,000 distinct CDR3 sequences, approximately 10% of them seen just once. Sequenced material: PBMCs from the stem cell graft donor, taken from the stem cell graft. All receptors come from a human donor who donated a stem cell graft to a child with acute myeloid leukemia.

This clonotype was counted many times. CDR3 loop: CASSPQGGYGYTF. CDR3 sequence (DNA): TGTGCCAGCAGTCCTCAGGGTGGCTATGGCTACACCTTC. The J gene is TRBJ1-2, the V gene TRBV12-3 or TRBV12-4, with D perhaps matching TRBD1 (5 bases). This CDR3 has 13 amino acids. Trimming stripped 5 bases from V and 4 bases from J, with 11 bases between.

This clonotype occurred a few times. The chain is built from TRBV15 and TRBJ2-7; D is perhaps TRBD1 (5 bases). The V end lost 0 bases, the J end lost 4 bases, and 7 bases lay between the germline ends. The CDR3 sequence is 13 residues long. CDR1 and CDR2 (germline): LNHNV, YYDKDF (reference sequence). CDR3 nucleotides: TGTGCCACCAGCAGAGAACAGGAGTACGAGCAGTACTTC. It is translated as CATSREQEYEQYF.

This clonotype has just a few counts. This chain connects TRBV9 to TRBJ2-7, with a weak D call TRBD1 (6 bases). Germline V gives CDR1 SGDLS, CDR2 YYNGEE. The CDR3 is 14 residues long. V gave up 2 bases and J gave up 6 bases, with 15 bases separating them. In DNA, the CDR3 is TGTGCCAGCAGCGTCGGAACTACAGGGTTCGAGCAGTACTTC. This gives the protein CASSVGTTGFEQYF.

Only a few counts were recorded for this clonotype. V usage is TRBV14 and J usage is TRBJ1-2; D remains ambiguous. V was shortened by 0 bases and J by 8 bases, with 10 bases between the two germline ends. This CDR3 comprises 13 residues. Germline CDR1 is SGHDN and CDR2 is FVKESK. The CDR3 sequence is CASSQDLWTGYTF. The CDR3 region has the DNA TGTGCCAGCAGCCAAGATCTATGGACCGGCTACACCTTC.

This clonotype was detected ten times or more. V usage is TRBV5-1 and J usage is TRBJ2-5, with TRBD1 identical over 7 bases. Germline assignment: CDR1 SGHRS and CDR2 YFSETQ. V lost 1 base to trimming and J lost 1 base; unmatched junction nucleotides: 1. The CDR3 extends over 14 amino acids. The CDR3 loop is CASSLRQGQETQYF. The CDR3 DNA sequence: TGCGCCAGCAGCTTGAGACAGGGCCAAGAGACCCAGTACTTC.

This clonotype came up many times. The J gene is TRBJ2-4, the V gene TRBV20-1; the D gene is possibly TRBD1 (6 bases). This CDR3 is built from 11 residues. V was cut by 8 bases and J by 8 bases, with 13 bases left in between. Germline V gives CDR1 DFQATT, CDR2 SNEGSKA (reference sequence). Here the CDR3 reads CSSRTEDIQYF. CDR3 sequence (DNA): TGCAGTTCCCGGACAGAAGACATTCAGTACTTC.

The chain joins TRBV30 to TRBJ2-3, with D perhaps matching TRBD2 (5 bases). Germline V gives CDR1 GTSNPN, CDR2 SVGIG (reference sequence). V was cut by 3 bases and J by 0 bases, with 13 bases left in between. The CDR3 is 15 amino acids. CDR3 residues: CAWSPARVSTDTQYF. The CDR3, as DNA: TGTGCCTGGAGCCCGGCGCGGGTCAGCACAGATACGCAGTATTTT.

The CDR3 is CSVQHENTEAFF. CDR3 coding DNA: TGCAGCGTTCAACACGAAAACACTGAAGCTTTCTTT. The chain combines TRBV29-1 with TRBJ1-1; D remains unclear. Trimming took off 5 bases at V and 2 bases at J, with 9 bases between the two ends. The CDR3 is 12 amino acids. Germline values: CDR1 SQVTM, CDR2 ANQGSEA.

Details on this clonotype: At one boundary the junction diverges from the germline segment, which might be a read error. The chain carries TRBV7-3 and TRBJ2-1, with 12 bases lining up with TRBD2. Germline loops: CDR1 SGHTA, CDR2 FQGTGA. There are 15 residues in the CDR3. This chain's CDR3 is CTSSLAGGSYNEQFF. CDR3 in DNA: TGTACCAGCAGCCTAGCGGGAGGGAGCTACAATGAGCAGTTCTTC. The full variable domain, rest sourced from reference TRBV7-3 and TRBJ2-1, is GAGVSQTPSNKVTEKGKYVELRCDPISGHTALYWYRQSLGQGPEFLIYFQGTGAADDSGLPNDRFFAVRPEGSVSTLKIQRTERGDSAVYLCTSSLAGGSYNEQFFGPGTRLTVL.

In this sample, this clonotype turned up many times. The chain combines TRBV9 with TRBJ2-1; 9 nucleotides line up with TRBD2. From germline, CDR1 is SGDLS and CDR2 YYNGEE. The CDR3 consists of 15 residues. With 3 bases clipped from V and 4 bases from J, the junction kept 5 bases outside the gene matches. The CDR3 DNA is TGTGCCAGCAGCGGTTCTAGCGGGACATACAATGAGCAGTTCTTC. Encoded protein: CASSGSSGTYNEQFF. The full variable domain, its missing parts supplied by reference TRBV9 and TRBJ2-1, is DSGVTQTPKHLITATGQRVTLRCSPRSGDLSVYWYQQSLDQGLQFLIQYYNGEERAKGNILERFSAQQFPDLHSELNLSSLELGDSALYFCASSGSSGTYNEQFFGPGTRLTVL.

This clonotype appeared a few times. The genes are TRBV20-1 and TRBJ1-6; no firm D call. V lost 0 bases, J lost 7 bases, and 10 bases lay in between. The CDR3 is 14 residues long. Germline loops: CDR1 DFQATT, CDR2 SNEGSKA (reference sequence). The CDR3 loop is CSARDPVGNSPLHF. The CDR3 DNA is TGCAGTGCTAGAGATCCAGTGGGGAATTCACCCCTCCACTTT.

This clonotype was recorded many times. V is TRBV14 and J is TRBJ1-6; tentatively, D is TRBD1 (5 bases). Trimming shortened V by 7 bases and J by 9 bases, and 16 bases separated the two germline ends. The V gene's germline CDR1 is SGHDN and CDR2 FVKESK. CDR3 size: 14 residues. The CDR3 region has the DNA TGTGCCAGCAACCACCGCTCCGGGGGTTCACCCCTCCACTTT. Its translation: CASNHRSGGSPLHF.

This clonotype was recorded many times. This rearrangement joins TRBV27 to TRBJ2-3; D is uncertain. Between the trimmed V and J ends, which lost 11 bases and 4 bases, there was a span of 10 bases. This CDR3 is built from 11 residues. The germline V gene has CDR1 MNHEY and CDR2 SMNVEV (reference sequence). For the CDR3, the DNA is TGTGCCGGAACTCGGTCAGATACGCAGTATTTT. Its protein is CAGTRSDTQYF.

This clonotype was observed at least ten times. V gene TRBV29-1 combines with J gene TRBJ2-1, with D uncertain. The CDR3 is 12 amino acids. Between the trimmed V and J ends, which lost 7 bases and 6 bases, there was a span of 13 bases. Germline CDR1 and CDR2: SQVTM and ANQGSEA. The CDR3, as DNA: TGCAGCGCGTCCCGGACCGTCAATGAGCAGTTCTTC. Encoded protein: CSASRTVNEQFF.

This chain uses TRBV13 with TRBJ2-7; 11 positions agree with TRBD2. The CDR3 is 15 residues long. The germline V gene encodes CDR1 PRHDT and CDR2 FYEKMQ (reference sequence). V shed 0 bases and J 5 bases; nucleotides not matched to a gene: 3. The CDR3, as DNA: TGTGCCAGCAGCTTAGGAGTAGCGGGAGGGGACGAGCAGTACTTC. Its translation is CASSLGVAGGDEQYF.

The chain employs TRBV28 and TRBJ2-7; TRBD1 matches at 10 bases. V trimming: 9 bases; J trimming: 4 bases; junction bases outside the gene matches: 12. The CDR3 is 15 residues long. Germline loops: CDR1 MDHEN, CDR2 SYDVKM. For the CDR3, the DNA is TGTGCCAGTAGATACGTGGGACAGGGGTCTTACGAGCAGTACTTC. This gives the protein CASRYVGQGSYEQYF.

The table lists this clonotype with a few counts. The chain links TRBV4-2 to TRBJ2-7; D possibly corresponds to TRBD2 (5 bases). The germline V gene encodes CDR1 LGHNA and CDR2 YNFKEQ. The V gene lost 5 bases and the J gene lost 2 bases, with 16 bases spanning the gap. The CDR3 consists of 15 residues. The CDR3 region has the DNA TGTGCCAGCAGCTCAGAACTAGTCAGCCCCTACGAGCAGTACTTC. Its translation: CASSSELVSPYEQYF.

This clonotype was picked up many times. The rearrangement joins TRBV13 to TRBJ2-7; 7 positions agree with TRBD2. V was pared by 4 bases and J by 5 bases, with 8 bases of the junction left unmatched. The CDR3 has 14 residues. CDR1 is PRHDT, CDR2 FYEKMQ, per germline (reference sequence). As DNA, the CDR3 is TGTGCCAGCAGCTACCGACTAGCTGGGAACGAGCAGTACTTC. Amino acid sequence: CASSYRLAGNEQYF.

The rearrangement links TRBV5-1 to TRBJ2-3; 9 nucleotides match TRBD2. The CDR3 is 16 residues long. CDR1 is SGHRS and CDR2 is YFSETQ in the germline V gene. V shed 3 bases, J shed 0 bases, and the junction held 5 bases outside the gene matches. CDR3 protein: CASSWAGGPSTDTQYF. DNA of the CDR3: TGCGCCAGCAGCTGGGCGGGAGGGCCTAGCACAGATACGCAGTATTTT.

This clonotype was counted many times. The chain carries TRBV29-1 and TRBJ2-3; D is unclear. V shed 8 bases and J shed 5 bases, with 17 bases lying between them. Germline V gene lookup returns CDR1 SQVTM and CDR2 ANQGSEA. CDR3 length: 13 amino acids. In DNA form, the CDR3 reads TGCAGCCACCGGGTGGGTTCAGGAGATACGCAGTATTTT. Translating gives CSHRVGSGDTQYF.

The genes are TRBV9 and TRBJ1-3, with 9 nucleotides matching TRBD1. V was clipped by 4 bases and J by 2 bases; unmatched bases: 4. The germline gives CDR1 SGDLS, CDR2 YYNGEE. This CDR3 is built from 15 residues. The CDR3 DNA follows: TGTGCCAGCAGCCTGGGACAGGGAACTGGAAACACCATATATTTT. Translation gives CASSLGQGTGNTIYF.

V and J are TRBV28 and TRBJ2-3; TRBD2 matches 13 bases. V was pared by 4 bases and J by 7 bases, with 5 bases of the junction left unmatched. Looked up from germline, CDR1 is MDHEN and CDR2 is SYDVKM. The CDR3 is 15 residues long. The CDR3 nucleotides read TGTGCCAGCAGTTGGACTAGCGGGAGTGGTAATACGCAGTATTTT. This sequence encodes CASSWTSGSGNTQYF.

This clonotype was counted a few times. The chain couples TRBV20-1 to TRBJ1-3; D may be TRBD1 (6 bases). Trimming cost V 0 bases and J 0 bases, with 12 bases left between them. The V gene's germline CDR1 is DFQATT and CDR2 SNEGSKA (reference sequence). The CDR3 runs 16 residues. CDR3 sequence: CSARERGANSGNTIYF. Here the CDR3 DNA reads TGCAGTGCTAGAGAGAGGGGGGCCAACTCTGGAAACACCATATATTTT.

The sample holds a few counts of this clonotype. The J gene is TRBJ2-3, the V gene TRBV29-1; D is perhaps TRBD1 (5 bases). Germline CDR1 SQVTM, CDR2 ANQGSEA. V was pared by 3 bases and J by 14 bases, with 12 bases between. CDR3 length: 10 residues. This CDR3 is CSVDGLGPYF. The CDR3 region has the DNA TGCAGCGTTGATGGGCTGGGGCCGTATTTT.

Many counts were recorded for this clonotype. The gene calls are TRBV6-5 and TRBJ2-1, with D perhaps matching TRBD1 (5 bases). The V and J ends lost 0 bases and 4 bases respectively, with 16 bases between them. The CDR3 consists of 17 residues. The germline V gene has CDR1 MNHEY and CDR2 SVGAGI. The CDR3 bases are TGTGCCAGCAGTTACTCGAGCTGGCAGGGAATTTACAATGAGCAGTTCTTC. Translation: CASSYSSWQGIYNEQFF.